This TCR beta chain was captured in a study of T cells in Graves' hyperthyroidism and ophthalmopathy. The study's findings and limits: Most expanded thyroid clonotypes above 0.001 recurred in blood.

This CDR3 has 13 residues. Trimming left V 5 bases short and J 10 bases short, with 15 bases between. Germline lookup yields CDR1 DFQATT and CDR2 SNEGSKA (reference sequence). No ophthalmopathy progression within 18 months constituted stable Graves' hyperthyroidism. Patients were aged 18 to 65, had disease duration under 2 months, and had newly diagnosed hyperthyroidism. Amplification of TCR beta CDR3 regions used RNA as the template. Primed by the HTBI set, a first-round RT-PCR was run on the TCR CDR3. TCRdb processed the multiplex PCR reads anew with MiXCR; each CDR3 protein has one entry. The sample has some 510,000 distinct CDR3 sequences; just over 45% are singletons. This clonotype was detected only a few times. As yet, its antigen is unknown.

This sequence joins TRBV20-1 and TRBJ1-6; no clear D gene. This clonotype originated in a woman under 30 with Graves' hyperthyroidism. The sequenced material came from peripheral blood or thyroid tissue (not recorded which). The CDR3 spells CSAYKGELSPLHF. The CDR3 nucleotides read TGCAGTGCTTACAAGGGAGAATTGTCACCCCTCCACTTT.